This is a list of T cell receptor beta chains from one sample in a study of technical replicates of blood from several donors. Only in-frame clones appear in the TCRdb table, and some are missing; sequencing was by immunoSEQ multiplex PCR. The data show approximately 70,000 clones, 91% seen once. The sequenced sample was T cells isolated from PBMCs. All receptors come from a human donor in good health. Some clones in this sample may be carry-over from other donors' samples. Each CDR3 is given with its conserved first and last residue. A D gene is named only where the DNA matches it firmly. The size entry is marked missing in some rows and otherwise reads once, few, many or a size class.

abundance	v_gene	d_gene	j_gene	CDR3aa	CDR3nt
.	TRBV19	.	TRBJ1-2	CASSIGGAPKQLFGYTF	TGTGCCAGTAGTATAGGTGGGGCGCCTAAACAACTATTTGGCTACACCTTC
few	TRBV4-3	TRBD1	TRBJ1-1	CASSQDRAAGGEAFF	TGCGCCAGCAGCCAAGATCGCGCGGCAGGGGGTGAAGCTTTCTTT
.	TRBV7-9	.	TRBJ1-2	CASSLESTGSGYTF	TGTGCCAGCAGCTTAGAGTCCACCGGTAGTGGCTACACCTTC
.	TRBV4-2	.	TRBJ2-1	CASSQAVGGQRIPNEQFF	TGTGCCAGCAGCCAGGCGGTCGGGGGGCAAAGGATCCCGAATGAGCAGTTCTTC
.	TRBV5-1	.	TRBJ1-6	CASRPLTGLGSPLHF	TGCGCCAGCAGGCCTCTAACAGGGTTGGGTTCACCCCTCCACTTT
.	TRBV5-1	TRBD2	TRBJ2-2	CASSLAGARREELFF	TGCGCCAGCAGCCTAGCGGGAGCCCGACGGGAGGAGCTGTTTTTT
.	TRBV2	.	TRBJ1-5	CASSQGRQDNQPQHF	TGTGCCAGCAGTCAAGGGCGGCAAGATAATCAGCCCCAGCATTTT
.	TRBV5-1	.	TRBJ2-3	CASSFLPLESQYF	TGCGCCAGCAGCTTCCTACCACTCGAATCGCAGTATTTT
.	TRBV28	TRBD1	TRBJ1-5	CASSPQGTVYNQPQHF	TGTGCCAGCAGTCCCCAAGGGACAGTTTACAATCAGCCCCAGCATTTT
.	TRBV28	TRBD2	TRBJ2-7	CASSRLAGGPDEQYF	TGTGCCAGCAGTCGATTAGCGGGAGGGCCCGACGAGCAGTACTTC
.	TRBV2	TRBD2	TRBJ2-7	CASSEIGDYEQYF	TGTGCCAGCAGTGAAATTGGGGACTATGAGCAGTACTTC
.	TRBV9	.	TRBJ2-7	CASSVDHLTKDEQYF	TGTGCCAGCAGCGTAGACCACCTCACTAAAGACGAGCAGTACTTC
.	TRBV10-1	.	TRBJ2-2	CASSESWELRAGELFF	TGCGCCAGCAGTGAGTCGTGGGAATTGAGGGCCGGGGAGCTGTTTTTT
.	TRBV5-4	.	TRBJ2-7	CASSLAGSSYEQYF	TGTGCCAGCAGCTTGGCTGGGAGCTCCTACGAGCAGTACTTC
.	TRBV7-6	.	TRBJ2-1	CASSHRQYEQFF	TGTGCCAGCAGCCACCGACAGTATGAGCAGTTCTTC
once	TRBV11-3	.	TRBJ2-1	CASSLAGASFLEQFF	TGTGCCAGCAGCTTAGCAGGGGCTAGCTTTCTTGAGCAGTTCTTC
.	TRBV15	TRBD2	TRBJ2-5	CATSFPREGQETQYF	TGTGCCACCAGCTTCCCGCGGGAGGGCCAAGAGACCCAGTACTTC
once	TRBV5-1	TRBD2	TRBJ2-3	CASSLLAAFTDTQYF	TGCGCCAGCAGCTTACTAGCGGCCTTCACAGATACGCAGTATTTT
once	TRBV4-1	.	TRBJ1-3	CASSQGRGTGNTIYF	TGCGCCAGCAGCCAAGGGCGGGGAACTGGAAACACCATATATTTT
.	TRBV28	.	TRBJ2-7	CASSPGAYEQYF	TGTGCCAGCAGCCCGGGGGCCTACGAGCAGTACTTC
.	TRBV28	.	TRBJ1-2	CASSLGGASYGYTF	TGTGCCAGCAGTTTAGGGGGGGCTAGCTATGGCTACACCTTC
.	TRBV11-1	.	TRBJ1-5	CASSRNSNQPQHF	TGTGCCAGTTCGAGGAATAGCAATCAGCCCCAGCATTTT
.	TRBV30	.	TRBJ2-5	CAWNAGGETQYF	TGTGCCTGGAATGCGGGCGGGGAGACCCAGTACTTC
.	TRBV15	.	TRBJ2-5	CATSRHSGKETQYF	TGTGCCACCAGCAGACATAGCGGAAAAGAGACCCAGTACTTC
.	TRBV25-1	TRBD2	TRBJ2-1	CASSQAGSSYNEQFF	TGTGCCAGCAGTCAAGCGGGGAGCTCCTACAATGAGCAGTTCTTC
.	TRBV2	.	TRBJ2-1	CASSVRGGAERERYNEQFF	TGTGCCAGCAGTGTTAGAGGGGGCGCGGAGCGGGAGCGCTACAATGAGCAGTTCTTC
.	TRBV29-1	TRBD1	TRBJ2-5	CSALLNQQGAGKTQYF	TGCAGCGCTTTATTGAATCAGCAGGGGGCTGGAAAGACCCAGTACTTC
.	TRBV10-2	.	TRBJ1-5	CASRGVYSNQPQHF	TGCGCCAGCAGAGGGGTTTATAGCAATCAGCCTCAGCATTTT
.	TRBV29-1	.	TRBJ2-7	CSVEDQAGFSEQYF	TGCAGCGTTGAAGATCAAGCGGGTTTCAGCGAGCAGTACTTC
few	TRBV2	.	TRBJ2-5	CASSNSRLETQYF	TGTGCCAGCAGTAACTCACGTTTGGAGACCCAGTACTTC
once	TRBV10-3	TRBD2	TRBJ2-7	CAISVSGGVNEQYF	TGTGCCATCAGTGTTTCCGGGGGGGTTAACGAGCAGTACTTC
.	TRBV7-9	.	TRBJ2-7	CASSPGLTVAYEQYF	TGTGCCAGCAGCCCGGGACTGACGGTGGCCTACGAGCAGTACTTC
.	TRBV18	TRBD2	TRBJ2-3	CASSPIAGGLAGERTDTQYF	TGTGCCAGCTCACCCATCGCCGGAGGACTAGCGGGAGAGCGCACAGATACGCAGTATTTT
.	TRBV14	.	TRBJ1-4	CASSQGRGGWANEKLFF	TGTGCCAGCAGCCAAGGCCGGGGGGGCTGGGCTAATGAAAAACTGTTTTTT
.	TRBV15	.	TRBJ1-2	CATSRVGSQAANYGYTF	TGTGCCACCAGCAGAGTGGGCAGTCAAGCCGCTAACTATGGCTACACCTTC
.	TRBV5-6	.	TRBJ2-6	CASSSIGSGANVLTF	TGTGCCAGCAGCTCAATCGGGTCTGGGGCCAACGTCCTGACTTTC
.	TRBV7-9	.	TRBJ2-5	CASSWTEITQYF	TGTGCCAGCAGCTGGACTGAGATAACCCAGTACTTC
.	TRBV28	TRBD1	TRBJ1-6	CASSPTDRGQSPLHF	TGTGCCAGCAGTCCAACGGACAGGGGGCAATCACCCCTCCACTTT
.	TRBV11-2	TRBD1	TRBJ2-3	CASRDIRGQGHTQYF	TGTGCCAGCCGGGATATAAGGGGACAGGGGCATACGCAGTATTTT
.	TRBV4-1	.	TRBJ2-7	CASSQDSGILYEQYF	TGCGCCAGCAGCCAAGACTCGGGGATCCTCTACGAGCAGTACTTC
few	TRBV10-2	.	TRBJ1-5	CASSELGTLEAGQPQHF	TGCGCCAGCAGTGAGCTGGGGACTTTAGAGGCTGGTCAGCCCCAGCATTTT
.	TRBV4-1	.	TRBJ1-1	CASSQAPENRKNTEAFF	TGCGCCAGCAGCCAAGCCCCAGAAAACAGAAAAAACACTGAAGCTTTCTTT
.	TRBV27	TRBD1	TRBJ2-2	CASSLSPGQGSTIGELFF	TGTGCCAGCAGTTTATCGCCCGGACAGGGATCCACGATCGGGGAGCTGTTTTTT
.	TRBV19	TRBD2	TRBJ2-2	CASSITSGSTGELFF	TGTGCCAGTAGTATCACTAGCGGTAGCACCGGGGAGCTGTTTTTT
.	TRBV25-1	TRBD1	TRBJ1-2	CASSEFPGQGTRSPSYTF	TGTGCCAGCAGTGAATTCCCCGGACAGGGGACTCGAAGTCCCTCCTACACCTTC
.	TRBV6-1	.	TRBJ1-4	CASSERLARVFGTNEKLFF	TGTGCCAGCAGTGAGCGTTTGGCCAGGGTTTTTGGTACTAATGAAAAACTGTTTTTT
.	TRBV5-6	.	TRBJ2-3	CASSLGGVTDTQYF	TGTGCCAGCAGCTTGGGGGGCGTAACAGATACGCAGTATTTT
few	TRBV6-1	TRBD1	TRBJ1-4	CATHRDRAEKLFF	TGTGCCACCCACCGGGACAGGGCTGAAAAACTGTTTTTT
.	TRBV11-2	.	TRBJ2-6	CASSLVRSSGANVLTF	TGTGCCAGCAGCTTAGTTCGGAGCTCTGGGGCCAACGTCCTGACTTTC
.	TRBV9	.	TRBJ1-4	CASSSPDRVMGEKLFF	TGTGCCAGCAGCTCTCCGGACAGAGTTATGGGAGAAAAACTGTTTTTT
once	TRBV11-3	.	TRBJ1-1	CASSLTYRSVQAFF	TGTGCCAGCAGCTTAACTTACAGATCGGTCCAAGCTTTCTTT
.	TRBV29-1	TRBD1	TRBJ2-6	CSVEVYRDRARNVLTF	TGCAGCGTTGAAGTATATCGGGACAGGGCCCGAAACGTCCTGACTTTC
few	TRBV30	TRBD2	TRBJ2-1	CAWNVPRGLAGAHYNEQFF	TGTGCCTGGAACGTCCCTCGGGGACTAGCGGGGGCACACTACAATGAGCAGTTCTTC
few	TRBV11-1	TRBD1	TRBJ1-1	CASSENRGKAFF	TGTGCCAGCAGCGAAAACAGGGGCAAAGCTTTCTTT
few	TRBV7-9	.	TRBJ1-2	CASSLTEYYGYTF	TGTGCCAGCAGCCTGACAGAATACTATGGCTACACCTTC
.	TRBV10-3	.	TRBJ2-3	CAIKAEPSTDTQYF	TGTGCCATCAAAGCGGAACCTAGCACAGATACGCAGTATTTT
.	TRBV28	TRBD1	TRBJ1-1	CASIIRDRGEAFF	TGTGCCAGCATCATAAGGGACAGGGGTGAAGCTTTCTTT
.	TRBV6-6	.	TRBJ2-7	CASSTNEREVPYEQYF	TGTGCCAGCTCTACAAATGAGAGGGAAGTACCCTACGAGCAGTACTTC
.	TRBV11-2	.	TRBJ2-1	CASSLSGGRGNEQFF	TGTGCCAGCAGCTTATCCGGGGGGCGAGGCAATGAGCAGTTCTTC